The rows below give T cell receptor beta chains drawn from one sample of a study of T cell repertoires in cytomegalovirus infection. These receptors' targets are unknown. TCRdb processed the reads anew with MiXCR; each CDR3 protein has one entry. The sample shows 40,000 to 55,000 distinct CDR3 sequences, about a fifth of them seen only once. The specimen was CD8+ T cells from cultured PBMCs, collected from culture after CMV antigen stimulation. These receptors came from a human donor in good health (CMV status not recorded). Some clones in this sample may be carry-over from other donors' samples. Both conserved end residues are part of each CDR3. The order of the fields is J gene, clone size, D gene, V gene, CDR3 DNA, CDR3 protein. A D gene is named only where the DNA matches it firmly. Clone size, where shown, is once, few, many, or a class for clones that have expanded.

J: TRBJ2-3
size: few
D: NA
V: TRBV7-9
DNA: TGTGCCAGCAGGGGCAGGGGAGCATCGCAGTATTTT
CDR3: CASRGRGASQYF

J: TRBJ2-1
size: NA
D: TRBD2
V: TRBV6-6
DNA: TGTGCCAGCGGTCTAGCGGGACACAATGAGCAGTTCTTC
CDR3: CASGLAGHNEQFF

J: TRBJ2-1
size: few
D: TRBD2
V: TRBV6-5
DNA: TGTGCCAGCAATGGACTAGCGGGCTACAATGAGCAGTTCTTC
CDR3: CASNGLAGYNEQFF

J: TRBJ2-1
size: NA
D: TRBD2
V: TRBV5-1
DNA: TGCGCCAGCAGAATAGCGGGAGCCTACAATGAGCAGTTCTTC
CDR3: CASRIAGAYNEQFF

J: TRBJ2-7
size: NA
D: NA
V: TRBV6-2/TRBV6-3
DNA: TGTGCCAGCAGTTACGAACCCCAGCACGAGCAGTACTTC
CDR3: CASSYEPQHEQYF

J: TRBJ2-7
size: few
D: NA
V: TRBV6-1
DNA: TGTGCCAGCAGTGAACTGGGTTCAGGGTACTACGAGCAGTACTTC
CDR3: CASSELGSGYYEQYF

J: TRBJ2-5
size: NA
D: NA
V: TRBV12-3/TRBV12-4
DNA: TGTGCCAGCAGTTTTAGGGAAGTAGAGACCCAGTACTTC
CDR3: CASSFREVETQYF

J: TRBJ1-2
size: NA
D: TRBD1
V: TRBV6-9
DNA: TGTGCCAGCAGTTATAGGAAACCAGGGGGCGACTATGGCTACACCTTC
CDR3: CASSYRKPGGDYGYTF

J: TRBJ1-1
size: few
D: TRBD1
V: TRBV15
DNA: TGTGCCACCAGCAACACAGGGGGGTTAGGGACTGAAGCTTTCTTT
CDR3: CATSNTGGLGTEAFF

J: TRBJ2-1
size: NA
D: NA
V: TRBV6-6
DNA: TGTGCCAGCAGTTACGAAGGGGCCTACAATGAGCAGTTCTTC
CDR3: CASSYEGAYNEQFF

J: TRBJ2-7
size: few
D: TRBD2
V: TRBV7-8
DNA: TGTGCCAGCAGCTTAGCGGGGGGGTTTGCAGCCTACGAGCAGTACTTC
CDR3: CASSLAGGFAAYEQYF

J: TRBJ2-1
size: NA
D: TRBD2
V: TRBV20-1
DNA: TGCAGTGCTAGAGTTATAGCGGGAGATTCGGGTGAGCAGTTCTTC
CDR3: CSARVIAGDSGEQFF

J: TRBJ2-1
size: NA
D: TRBD2
V: TRBV6-1
DNA: TGTGCCAGCAGCCCGAGGGAGGGAGGTACCTACAATGAGCAGTTCTTC
CDR3: CASSPREGGTYNEQFF

J: TRBJ2-7
size: few
D: NA
V: TRBV7-2
DNA: TGTGCCAGCAGCCGCGCACGGGCATACGAGCAGTACTTC
CDR3: CASSRARAYEQYF

J: TRBJ2-5
size: NA
D: NA
V: TRBV27
DNA: TGTGCCAGCAGTTTATCGATCGGGGCAGGGCAAGAGACCCAGTACTTC
CDR3: CASSLSIGAGQETQYF

J: TRBJ1-2
size: NA
D: NA
V: TRBV7-9
DNA: TGTGCCAGCAGCTCGGGCGCAGGGATTGACTATGGCTACACCTTC
CDR3: CASSSGAGIDYGYTF

J: TRBJ2-6
size: NA
D: TRBD2
V: TRBV12-3/TRBV12-4
DNA: TGTGCCAGCAGTTTGAGGGACGGGAGGGTCGGGGCCAACGTCCTGACTTTC
CDR3: CASSLRDGRVGANVLTF

J: TRBJ1-1
size: NA
D: TRBD1
V: TRBV4-2
DNA: TGTGCCAGCAGCGAGGACAGGGCAACTGAAGCTTTCTTT
CDR3: CASSEDRATEAFF

J: TRBJ2-5
size: NA
D: TRBD1
V: TRBV5-4
DNA: TGTGCCAGCAGCTTGCGTGGGACAGAAGAGACCCAGTACTTC
CDR3: CASSLRGTEETQYF

J: TRBJ1-1
size: NA
D: NA
V: TRBV7-9
DNA: TGTGCCAGCAGCTTAGACTCTGAAGCTTTCTTT
CDR3: CASSLDSEAFF

J: TRBJ2-1
size: NA
D: NA
V: TRBV7-3
DNA: TGTGCCAGCAGCTTAAGGTCCTATGGCGATGAGCAGTTCTTC
CDR3: CASSLRSYGDEQFF

J: TRBJ2-7
size: NA
D: NA
V: TRBV20-1
DNA: TGCAGTGCTAAGGACCGAGACTCCTACGAGCAGTACTTC
CDR3: CSAKDRDSYEQYF

J: TRBJ1-1
size: few
D: TRBD1
V: TRBV6-8
DNA: TGTGCCAGCAGGAAAATCGGGGACAGGAACACTGAAGCTTTCTTT
CDR3: CASRKIGDRNTEAFF

J: TRBJ1-1
size: many
D: NA
V: TRBV25-1
DNA: TGTGCCAGCAGTGAATGGAACACTGAAGCTTTCTTT
CDR3: CASSEWNTEAFF

J: TRBJ2-1
size: few
D: NA
V: TRBV7-2
DNA: TGTGCCAGCAGCTTAGCCGAGCGGCCGGGTGAGCAGTTCTTC
CDR3: CASSLAERPGEQFF

J: TRBJ2-1
size: few
D: NA
V: TRBV7-3
DNA: TGTGCCAGCAGCTTAGTCGGTGGGTTGGGCGATGAGCAGTTCTTC
CDR3: CASSLVGGLGDEQFF

J: TRBJ2-7
size: few
D: TRBD2
V: TRBV11-2
DNA: TGTGCCAGCATCCGTCCGGCGGGAGGAACCCACGAGCAGTACTTC
CDR3: CASIRPAGGTHEQYF

J: TRBJ2-3
size: many
D: NA
V: TRBV6-2/TRBV6-3
DNA: TGTGCCAGCAGTTACTCAGGGGCAGATACGCAGTATTTT
CDR3: CASSYSGADTQYF

J: TRBJ2-3
size: NA
D: TRBD2
V: TRBV12-3/TRBV12-4
DNA: TGTGCCAGCACAGCGGGGTTTGGCACAGATACGCAGTATTTT
CDR3: CASTAGFGTDTQYF

J: TRBJ1-3
size: NA
D: NA
V: TRBV20-1
DNA: TGCAGTGCTGTGTTTGGAAACACCATATATTTT
CDR3: CSAVFGNTIYF

J: TRBJ1-4
size: few
D: NA
V: TRBV7-2
DNA: TGTGCCAGCAGCTTAGAGACAGATGAAAAACTGTTTTTT
CDR3: CASSLETDEKLFF

J: TRBJ2-1
size: NA
D: TRBD1
V: TRBV11-2
DNA: TGTGCCAGCAGCACCCGACAGGGCTGGGGTGAGCAGTTCTTC
CDR3: CASSTRQGWGEQFF

J: TRBJ1-2
size: few
D: NA
V: TRBV7-9
DNA: TGTGCCAGCAGTCAAACTAGGGAGAGAACTGCTAACTATGGCTACACCTTC
CDR3: CASSQTRERTANYGYTF

J: TRBJ2-5
size: NA
D: TRBD2
V: TRBV7-2
DNA: TGTGCCAGCATCCCCGGGGTCCGGGGGGACCAGTACTTC
CDR3: CASIPGVRGDQYF

J: TRBJ2-7
size: NA
D: TRBD1
V: TRBV6-2/TRBV6-3
DNA: TGTGCCAGCAGTTACCGGTCACAGGGGTTCGTCGAGCAGTACTTC
CDR3: CASSYRSQGFVEQYF

J: TRBJ2-2
size: many
D: NA
V: TRBV7-2
DNA: TGTGCCAGCAGCTTAGCGCTCCCCCCCGGGGAGCTGTTTTTT
CDR3: CASSLALPPGELFF

J: TRBJ2-3
size: few
D: TRBD2
V: TRBV5-1
DNA: TGCGCCAGCAGCCCGGGGAGGGGCACAGATACGCAGTATTTT
CDR3: CASSPGRGTDTQYF

J: TRBJ1-1
size: few
D: NA
V: TRBV6-2/TRBV6-3
DNA: TGTGCCAGCAGTTTGGGGCCGGGCACTGAAGCTTTCTTT
CDR3: CASSLGPGTEAFF

J: TRBJ1-6
size: NA
D: NA
V: TRBV4-3
DNA: TGCGCCAGCAGCCAAGAGGGACCGATGTATAATTCACCCCTCCACTTT
CDR3: CASSQEGPMYNSPLHF